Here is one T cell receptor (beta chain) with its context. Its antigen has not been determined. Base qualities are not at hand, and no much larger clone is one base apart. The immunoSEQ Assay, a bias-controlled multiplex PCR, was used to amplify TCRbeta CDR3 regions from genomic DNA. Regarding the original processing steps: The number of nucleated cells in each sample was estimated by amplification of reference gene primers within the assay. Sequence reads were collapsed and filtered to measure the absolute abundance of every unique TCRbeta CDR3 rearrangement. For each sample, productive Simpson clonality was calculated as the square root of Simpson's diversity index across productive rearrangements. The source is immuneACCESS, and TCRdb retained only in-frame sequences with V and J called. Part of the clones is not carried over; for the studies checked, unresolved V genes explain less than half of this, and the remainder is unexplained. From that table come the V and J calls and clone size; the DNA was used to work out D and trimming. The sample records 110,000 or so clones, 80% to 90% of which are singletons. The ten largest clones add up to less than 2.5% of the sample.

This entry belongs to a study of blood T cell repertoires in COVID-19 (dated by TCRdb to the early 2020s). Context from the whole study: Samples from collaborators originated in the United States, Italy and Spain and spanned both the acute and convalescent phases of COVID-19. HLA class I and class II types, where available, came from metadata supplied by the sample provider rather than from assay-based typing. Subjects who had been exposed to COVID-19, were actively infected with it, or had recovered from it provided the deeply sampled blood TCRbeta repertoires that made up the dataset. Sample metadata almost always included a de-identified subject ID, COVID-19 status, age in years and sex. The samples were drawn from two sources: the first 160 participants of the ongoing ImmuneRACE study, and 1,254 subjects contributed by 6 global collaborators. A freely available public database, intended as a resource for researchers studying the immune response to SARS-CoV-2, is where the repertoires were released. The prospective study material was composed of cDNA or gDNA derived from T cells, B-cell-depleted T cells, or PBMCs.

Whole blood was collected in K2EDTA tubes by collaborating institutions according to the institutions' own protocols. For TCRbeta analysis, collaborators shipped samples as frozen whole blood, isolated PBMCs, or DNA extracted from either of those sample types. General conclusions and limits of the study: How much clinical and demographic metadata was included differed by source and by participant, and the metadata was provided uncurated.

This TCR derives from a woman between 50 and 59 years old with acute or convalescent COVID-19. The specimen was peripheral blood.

The base sequence is TGTGCCTGGAGTCTAGACAGGGGGAATTCACCCCTCCACTTT. It translates as CAWSLDRGNSPLHF. The sequence is built from TRBV30 and TRBJ1-6, with TRBD1 identical over 9 junction bases. Trimmed from V: 2 bases; trimmed from J: 7 bases; junction bases lacking a gene match: 3. Reading the germline V gene (reference sequence) gives CDR1 GTSNPN and CDR2 SVGIG. CDR3 length: 14 amino acids, cysteine to phenylalanine. CDR3 DNA is the only sequence kept; it has 42 bases, read in frame from the first base.